There are many counts of the clone carrying this TCR beta chain. Antigen specificity is unknown. This record comes from a study of blood T cells in healthy people across ages. Study-wide points: TCR beta diversity correlated strongly with naive T cell percentage. Age advanced and TCR beta diversity per million T cells fell, roughly linearly.

Through a sample-barcoded 5' primer and a J-beta primer mix, a second PCR was run for roughly 6 to 11 cycles. Each cDNA molecule carried a tag from a template-switch adaptor that contained 12 random nucleotides. Every individual sample yielded 2.5 million or more paired-end reads (each containing CDR3). TCRdb re-analysed the 5' RACE reads in MiXCR, keeping a single row per CDR3 protein. The sample carries 650,000 to 800,000 distinct CDR3 sequences, approximately 44% recorded once. Germline CDR1 reads SGHAT; CDR2 reads FQDESV (reference sequence). The CDR3 is 14 amino acids. V dropped 5 bases and J dropped 10; count of bases not matched to a gene: 9.

The specimen was blood. This chain uses TRBV11-1 with TRBJ2-1; 9 nucleotides agree with TRBD2. This clonotype originated in a man between 60 and 75 years old in good health. In DNA, the CDR3 is TGTGCCAGCAGCCCGGGACTAGCCCTTAGGGAGCAGTTCTTC. The encoded protein is CASSPGLALREQFF.